These 14 T cell receptor beta chains were sequenced from one sample in a study of cytomegalovirus exposure and HLA in healthy donors. In the PCR, 60 Vbeta and 13 Jbeta primers were used. The protocol was immunoSEQ multiplex PCR, while the TCRdb copy is restricted to in-frame clones and leaves out a portion. This sample has 200,000 to 250,000 clones; 65% to 90% occur once, and the top ten carry 1.4%. Sequenced: PBMCs. Receptor source: a girl under 18 in good health and CMV-seronegative.

J is TRBJ1-3 and V is TRBV11-2; unclear D gene. Germline CDR1 reads SGHAT; CDR2 reads FQNNGV. This CDR3 contains 12 residues. Trimming removed 3 bases from V and 9 bases from J, with 9 bases in between. The CDR3 sequence: CASSLTGVTIYF. The CDR3 nucleotides read TGTGCCAGCAGCTTGACGGGAGTCACCATATATTTT.

CDR3 amino acids: CASSVRDYEQYF. The CDR3 nucleotides read TGTGCCAGCAGTGTTCGGGACTACGAGCAGTACTTC. This chain links TRBV2 with TRBJ2-7, with D tentatively TRBD2 (5 bases). Germline V lookup: CDR1 SNHLY, CDR2 FYNNEI. The CDR3 runs to 12 residues. V lost 4 bases to trimming and J lost 3 bases, with 7 bases between them. The full variable domain, with the rest looked up from reference TRBV2 and TRBJ2-7, is EPEVTQTPSHQVTQMGQEVILRCVPISNHLYFYWYRQILGQKVEFLVSFYNNEISEKSEIFDDQFSVERPDGSNFTLKIRSTKLEDSAMYFCASSVRDYEQYFGPGTRLTVT.

This chain joins TRBV19 and TRBJ1-1; D may be TRBD1 (6 bases). The CDR3 covers 13 residues. Germline CDR1 LNHDA, CDR2 SQIVND (reference sequence). V was clipped by 4 bases and J by 6 bases, with 12 bases between them. The DNA for the CDR3 is TGTGCCAGTAGTAAGGGGGAGTACGCTGAAGCTTTCTTT. The encoded protein is CASSKGEYAEAFF.

The chain joins TRBV30 to TRBJ2-3; 10 bases match TRBD2. The CDR3 totals 17 residues. In germline, CDR1 is GTSNPN, CDR2 SVGIG (reference sequence). The junction had 7 bases not matched to a gene; V was cut back by 0 bases and J by 1 base. CDR3 sequence reads: CAWSVLRTSGRTDTQYF. The CDR3 region has the DNA TGTGCCTGGAGTGTATTAAGGACTAGCGGACGCACAGATACGCAGTATTTT.

The rearrangement joins TRBV5-1 to TRBJ1-4; D call uncertain. Germline V gene data show CDR1 as SGHRS and CDR2 as YFSETQ. Trimming took 0 bases from V and 2 from J, leaving 8 bases between them. This CDR3 has 15 residues. The CDR3 reads CASSLVASTNEKLFF. In DNA, the CDR3 is TGCGCCAGCAGCTTGGTAGCCAGTACTAATGAAAAACTGTTTTTT.

The chain is built from TRBV6-5 and TRBJ1-3; 7 nucleotides line up with TRBD1. Germline CDR1 is MNHEY and CDR2 is SVGAGI. J gave up 4 bases and V 6 bases, and 9 bases lay outside the gene matches. The length of the CDR3 is 15 residues. CDR3 loop: CASSRDRDSGNTIYF. The CDR3 DNA reads TGTGCCAGCAGCAGAGACAGGGACTCCGGAAACACCATATATTTT.

As to this clone: The same CDR3 also results from other DNA sequences found in this sample. The chain couples TRBV4-1 to TRBJ1-2, with a possible D match to TRBD1 (5 bases). Per the germline V gene, CDR1 is MGHRA and CDR2 is YSYEKL. Between the trimmed V and J ends, which lost 0 bases and 4 bases, there was a span of 6 bases. This CDR3 spans 13 amino acids. The CDR3, as DNA: TGCGCCAGCAGCCAAGAAACAGGCTATGGCTACACCTTC. Translated, it gives CASSQETGYGYTF.

V is TRBV19 and J is TRBJ1-1; 8 bases map to TRBD1. This CDR3 comprises 12 residues. Per germline, CDR1 LNHDA and CDR2 SQIVND (reference sequence). V was pared by 9 bases and J by 5 bases, with 5 bases of the junction left unmatched. As DNA, the CDR3 is TGTGCCAGCAGACAGGGGCCAACTGAAGCTTTCTTT. It yields the protein CASRQGPTEAFF.

This chain connects TRBV28 to TRBJ1-2, with unresolved D. Per germline, CDR1 MDHEN and CDR2 SYDVKM. The CDR3 has 13 amino acids. Trimming left V 6 bases short and J 6 bases short, with 14 bases between. DNA of the CDR3: TGTGCCAGCAGGACTTTTAGGTACCATGGCTACACCTTC. It specifies CASRTFRYHGYTF.

Details on this clone: Mismatch with germline at one junction end may stem from a read error. V is TRBV7-9 and J is TRBJ2-1, with D tentatively TRBD1 (6 bases). In germline, CDR1 is SEHNR, CDR2 FQNEAQ (reference sequence). CDR3 size: 15 residues. The DNA of the CDR3 is TGTTCCAGCAAATCAGGGGCCCGCAGAAGGAATGAGCAGTTCTTC. This translates into CSSKSGARRRNEQFF.

This chain uses TRBV29-1 with TRBJ1-2; possibly TRBD1 for D (6 bases). V was cut by 7 bases and J by 5 bases, with 14 bases left in between. CDR1 SQVTM and CDR2 ANQGSEA come from the germline V gene. This CDR3 has 12 amino acids. CDR3 nucleotide sequence: TGCAGCGCGATCCGGGACAATTATGGCTACACCTTC. It encodes CSAIRDNYGYTF.

As DNA, the CDR3 is TGCGCCAGCAGTCAATCACCCTCTAGATGGGTCCACGAGCAGTACTTC. Amino acids: CASSQSPSRWVHEQYF. This rearrangement joins TRBV23-1 to TRBJ2-7; D is undetermined. TRBV23-1 is designated an ORF whose function remains uncertain. The CDR3 spans 16 residues. With 0 bases removed from V and 5 bases from J, the gap between germline ends came to 17 bases.

This chain uses TRBV6-5 with TRBJ2-1, with D possibly TRBD2 on 6 matching bases. CDR1 MNHEY and CDR2 SVGAGI come from the germline V gene. Trimming stripped 4 bases from V and 9 bases from J, with 16 bases between. This CDR3 is built from 14 residues. The DNA for the CDR3 is TGTGCCAGCAGTTTGCGGGACGTGAACAGTGAGCAGTTCTTC. This translates into CASSLRDVNSEQFF.

The chain links TRBV11-2 to TRBJ2-2, with 9 bases aligning to TRBD1. CDR1 and CDR2 from the germline V gene are SGHAT and FQNNGV. The CDR3 is 17 residues long. V lost 0 bases, J lost 6 bases, and 8 bases stayed unmatched. CDR3 in DNA: TGTGCCAGCAGCTTAGATTTGCTTGGGACAGGGTCCGGGGAGCTGTTTTTT. It yields the protein CASSLDLLGTGSGELFF.